This T cell receptor (beta chain) was sequenced for a study of blood T cell repertoires in COVID-19. With V trimmed by 5 bases and J by 0 bases, 8 bases remained unmatched. This CDR3 is 16 amino acids long. Germline V gives CDR1 SGDLS, CDR2 YYNGEE. Using immunoSEQ multiplex PCR, the repertoire was profiled, and TCRdb retains in-frame clones only, with some absent. Of about 95,000 clones detected, more than 80% appear once; the ten largest clones hold around 5.2%. The source of this sequence is an older man with COVID-19, enrolled during active disease. Sequencing used peripheral blood. The rearrangement uses TRBV9 and TRBJ2-1; 7 nucleotides agree with TRBD2. CDR3 amino acids: CASSATTSASYNEQFF. Written as DNA, the CDR3 is TGTGCCAGCAGTGCTACCACTAGCGCCTCCTACAATGAGCAGTTCTTC.